This T cell receptor beta chain originates from a study of CD8+ T cells in alopecia areata. Overall study context: Each of the treated patients was given oral tofacitinib, 5 to 10 mg twice daily, for moderate-to-severe alopecia areata. The drug, tofacitinib, lasted 6 to 18 months, followed by 6 months off drug.

Lesional scalp punch biopsies and peripheral blood were collected from alopecia areata patients. CDR1 is MNHNY, CDR2 SVGAGI, per germline (reference sequence). The CDR3 spans 15 residues. Between the trimmed V and J ends, which lost 0 bases and 7 bases, there was a span of 12 bases. This clone was found a few times. Its specificity is unknown. cDNA reverse transcribed from extracted RNA served as the sequencing template. Assay: immunoSEQ multiplex PCR; the TCRdb copy retains only in-frame clones and omits some. In the table there are 110,000 to 150,000 clones, about 60% of which are singletons. Regarding the study as a whole: Clonality was higher in lesional than normal scalp, especially in alopecia totalis/universalis.

The TCR sequence derives from a human donor with alopecia areata. The sequencing here drew on CD4+ T cells sorted from blood, taken at week 0. The chain couples TRBV6-6 to TRBJ1-4; tentative D call: TRBD1 (5 bases). The CDR3 loop reads CASSYSTRVGEKLFF. The CDR3 DNA reads as TGTGCCAGCAGTTACTCGACCAGGGTTGGTGAAAAACTGTTTTTT.